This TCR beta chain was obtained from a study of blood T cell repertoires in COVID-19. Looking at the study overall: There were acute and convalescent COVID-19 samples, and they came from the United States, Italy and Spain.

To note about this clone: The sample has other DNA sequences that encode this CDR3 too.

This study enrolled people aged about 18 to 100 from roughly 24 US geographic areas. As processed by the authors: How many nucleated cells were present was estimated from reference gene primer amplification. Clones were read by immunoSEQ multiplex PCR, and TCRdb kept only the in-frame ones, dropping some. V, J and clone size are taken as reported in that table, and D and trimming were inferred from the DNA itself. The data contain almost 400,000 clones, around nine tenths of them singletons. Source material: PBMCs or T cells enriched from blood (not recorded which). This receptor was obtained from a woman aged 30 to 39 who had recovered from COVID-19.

The CDR3 DNA reads as TGTGCCAGCAGCCCGTACAGGGGTACTGAAGCTTTCTTT. As protein: CASSPYRGTEAFF. The chain combines TRBV3-1 (or the pseudogene TRBV3-2) with TRBJ1-1, with TRBD1 matching 7 bases. Germline-derived CDR1 and CDR2 are LGHDT and YNNKEL (reference sequence). This CDR3 contains 13 residues. V dropped 4 bases and J dropped 5; count of bases not matched to a gene: 4.